This passage covers 20 T cell receptor beta chains from one sample sequenced in a study of T-cell reconstitution after alpha-beta-depleted transplantation in children. Construction of the TCRbeta library involved unique molecular identifiers. TCRdb reprocessed the PCR reads via MiXCR and lists one record per CDR3 protein. The profile covers some 190,000 distinct CDR3 sequences, with approximately 10% appearing a single time and less than 15% taken by the ten largest. Sequenced material: PBMCs, taken before TCRalphabeta/CD19-depleted stem cell transplant. These receptor sequences come from a boy aged 2 to 10 with acute myeloid leukemia, due to receive a stem cell transplant.

This clonotype was counted at least ten times. CDR3 amino acids: CASSQEPARTGIRDEQYF. The DNA for the CDR3 is TGTGCCAGCAGCCAAGAGCCGGCTCGGACAGGGATTAGGGACGAGCAGTACTTC. V is TRBV4-2 and J is TRBJ2-7, with 8 bases aligning to TRBD1. Germline values: CDR1 LGHNA, CDR2 YNFKEQ. V was pared by 0 bases and J by 5 bases, with 15 bases of the junction left unmatched. The CDR3 loop spans 18 amino acids.

This clonotype came up many times. CDR3 coding DNA: TGTGCCAGCAGCCGGGGGTACACAGATACGCAGTATTTT. Translated, it gives CASSRGYTDTQYF. The rearrangement joins TRBV7-2 to TRBJ2-3, with a weak D call TRBD2 (6 bases). The CDR3 is 13 residues long. Per germline, CDR1 SGHTA and CDR2 FQGNSA. Trimming pared 5 bases from V and 2 bases from J, leaving 8 bases between.

This clonotype was seen ten or more times. In nucleotides, the CDR3 is TGTGCCAGGTCGGGGAACACCGGGGAGCTGTTTTTT. Translation: CARSGNTGELFF. The chain couples TRBV2 to TRBJ2-2; no definite D call. The CDR3 has 12 amino acids. The V end lost 9 bases, the J end lost 1 base, and 6 bases lay between the germline ends. Per the germline V gene, CDR1 is SNHLY and CDR2 is FYNNEI.

This clonotype was detected many times. The chain recombines TRBV6-5 with TRBJ1-5; maybe TRBD1 (5 bases). The V gene's germline CDR1 is MNHEY and CDR2 SVGAGI. The CDR3 extends over 14 amino acids. V shed 2 bases and J shed 4 bases, with 9 bases lying between them. The CDR3 nucleotides read TGTGCCAGCAGTTACGTCGCAGGGAATCAGCCCCAGCATTTT. The encoded protein is CASSYVAGNQPQHF.

This clonotype was picked up many times. The chain uses TRBV27 and TRBJ2-7; 16 bases match TRBD2. Germline lookup yields CDR1 MNHEY and CDR2 SMNVEV (reference sequence). The V gene end was trimmed by 5 bases and the J gene end by 0 bases; junction bases not matched to a gene: 4. This CDR3 has 17 residues. In nucleotides, the CDR3 is TGTGCCAGCAGTCCCGGGACTAGCGGGAGGGCCTCCTACGAGCAGTACTTC. Translating it yields CASSPGTSGRASYEQYF.

This clonotype was counted ten times or more. The chain recombines TRBV5-5 with TRBJ2-2, with D possibly being TRBD2 (6 bases). V was pared by 2 bases and J by 10 bases, with 21 bases between. The germline V gene has CDR1 SGHKS and CDR2 YYEKEE (reference sequence). There are 16 residues in the CDR3. The chain's CDR3 is CASSFEGRGDRVELFF. The CDR3 DNA is TGTGCCAGCAGCTTCGAGGGGCGCGGGGACCGTGTGGAGCTGTTTTTT.

This clonotype was observed many times. The gene calls are TRBV18 and TRBJ2-7; 9 bases match TRBD2. The CDR3 totals 15 residues. Looked up from germline, CDR1 is KGHSH and CDR2 is LQKENI. V was pared by 4 bases and J by 2 bases, with 6 bases of the junction left unmatched. The chain's CDR3 is CASSLQRGVPYEQYF. Here the CDR3 DNA reads TGTGCCAGCTCACTCCAGCGGGGGGTACCCTACGAGCAGTACTTC.

Ten or more counts support this clonotype. The chain uses TRBV7-2 and TRBJ1-1, with D perhaps matching TRBD1 (6 bases). V was cut by 1 base and J by 5 bases, with 14 bases left in between. CDR1 and CDR2 from the germline V gene are SGHTA and FQGNSA. The CDR3 totals 15 residues. CDR3 DNA sequence: TGTGCCAGCAGCTTAGTGGGGGGCGGGGGGACTGAAGCTTTCTTT. Amino acids: CASSLVGGGGTEAFF.

This clonotype was counted ten times or more. The chain carries TRBV5-1 and TRBJ2-7; 9 nucleotides align to TRBD1. The ends lost 0 bases at V and 4 bases at J; junction bases unmatched: 5. There are 15 residues in the CDR3. Per germline, CDR1 SGHRS and CDR2 YFSETQ. This CDR3 reads CASSLAPGQGYEQYF. CDR3 DNA sequence: TGCGCCAGCAGCTTGGCACCGGGACAGGGTTACGAGCAGTACTTC.

This clonotype was counted ten times or more. The chain recombines TRBV12-3 or TRBV12-4 with TRBJ1-4; D gene uncertain. Trimming left V 1 base short and J 5 bases short, with 8 bases between. This CDR3 has 14 residues. For the CDR3, the DNA is TGTGCCAGCAGTTTAGGCCAGGTGAATGAAAAACTGTTTTTT. The encoded protein is CASSLGQVNEKLFF.

This clonotype was found many times. The rearrangement uses TRBV3-1 and TRBJ2-7, with TRBD2 matching 10 bases. Germline CDR1 and CDR2: LGHDT and YNNKEL (reference sequence). The V segment lost 1 base and the J segment 2 bases; nucleotides outside the gene matches: 2. The CDR3 runs 15 residues. CDR3 DNA: TGTGCCAGCAGCCAAGGTCTAGCGGGGGCCTACGAGCAGTACGTC. Residues: CASSQGLAGAYEQYV.

This clonotype was counted many times. The genes are TRBV6-2 or TRBV6-3 and TRBJ2-7; D may be TRBD1 (6 bases). CDR1 is MNHEY and CDR2 is SVGEGT in the germline V gene. This CDR3 region has 15 residues. Deletions cut 2 bases from V and 0 bases from J, with 11 bases between. CDR3 amino acids: CASSYRQDFSYEQYF. DNA of the CDR3: TGTGCCAGCAGTTACCGACAGGACTTCTCCTACGAGCAGTACTTC.

This clonotype was seen repeatedly, ten times or more. The chain couples TRBV7-6 to TRBJ2-5; unclear D gene. V lost 1 base to trimming and J lost 5 bases, with 17 bases between them. Germline V CDR1 and CDR2: SGHVS, FNYEAQ. This CDR3 is built from 16 residues. The CDR3 sequence is CASSLEGRSFPETQYF. DNA for the CDR3: TGTGCCAGCAGCTTAGAGGGCCGTTCGTTCCCGGAGACCCAGTACTTC.

This clonotype was detected ten times or more. The rearrangement joins TRBV5-5 to TRBJ1-5; no clear D. Germline V gene data show CDR1 as SGHKS and CDR2 as YYEKEE (reference sequence). The CDR3 runs 15 residues. V lost 0 bases and J 1 base, leaving 8 bases between the germline ends. CDR3 region: CASSLVSGSNQPQHF. In DNA, the CDR3 is TGTGCCAGCAGCTTGGTGTCCGGAAGCAATCAGCCCCAGCATTTT.

This clonotype has at least ten counts. This sequence joins TRBV20-1 and TRBJ2-1, with D hard to call. This CDR3 comprises 11 residues. V was trimmed by 3 bases and J by 7 bases, leaving 7 bases between them. CDR1 DFQATT and CDR2 SNEGSKA come from the germline V gene (reference sequence). The CDR3 DNA reads TGCAGTGCTAGGGATCAGAATGAGCAGTTCTTC. Protein product: CSARDQNEQFF.

In this sample, this clonotype turned up many times. The chain recombines TRBV20-1 with TRBJ2-3, with D tentatively TRBD2 (6 bases). Germline CDR1 reads DFQATT; CDR2 reads SNEGSKA (reference sequence). V lost 6 bases, J lost 8 bases, and 12 bases lay in between. The CDR3 consists of 11 residues. For the CDR3, the DNA is TGCAGTGCCAACTCCGGGGGTACGCAGTATTTT. Amino acid sequence: CSANSGGTQYF.

This clonotype was detected ten times or more. The CDR3 loop reads CASSSGQGRAEAFF. CDR3 nucleotides: TGCGCCAGCAGCTCGGGACAGGGGAGGGCTGAAGCTTTCTTT. V usage is TRBV5-1 and J usage is TRBJ1-1; 10 nucleotides match TRBD1. Germline values: CDR1 SGHRS, CDR2 YFSETQ. This CDR3 is built from 14 residues. V gave up 3 bases and J gave up 6 bases; unmatched junction bases: 5. Full variable domain (missing parts from reference TRBV5-1 and TRBJ1-1): KAGVTQTPRYLIKTRGQQVTLSCSPISGHRSVSWYQQTPGQGLQFLFEYFSETQRNKGNFPGRFSGRQFSNSRSEMNVSTLELGDSALYLCASSSGQGRAEAFFGQGTRLTVV.

This clonotype was detected ten times or more. The V call is TRBV12-3 or TRBV12-4, the J call TRBJ2-7, with a possible D match to TRBD2 (6 bases). Trimming shortened V by 3 bases and J by 2 bases, and 20 bases separated the two germline ends. CDR3 length: 17 amino acids. In DNA, the CDR3 is TGTGCCAGCAGTTTTCGACCCGTCTCGCGGGGTACCTACGAGCAGTACTTC. Its translation is CASSFRPVSRGTYEQYF.

Regarding this clonotype: Possible read error: a much larger clone is one base away. The chain recombines TRBV29-1 with TRBJ2-5, with a weak D call TRBD1 (5 bases). This CDR3 is 14 amino acids long. CDR1 SQVTM and CDR2 ANQGSEA come from the germline V gene. Here the CDR3 reads CSIEDPGNQETQYF. The CDR3 region has the DNA TGCAGCATTGAAGATCCAGGGAATCAAGAGACCCAGTACTTC.

This clonotype was seen many times. This chain uses TRBV5-5 with TRBJ2-1; D gene unclear. Per the germline V gene, CDR1 is SGHKS and CDR2 is YYEKEE (reference sequence). The CDR3 spans 15 residues. V lost 5 bases, J lost 5 bases, and 17 bases lay in between. The CDR3 reads CASSWSWFLDNEQFF. CDR3 sequence (DNA): TGTGCCAGCAGTTGGTCATGGTTCCTGGACAATGAGCAGTTCTTC. Based on the CDR3 plus reference TRBV5-5 and TRBJ2-1, the full variable domain is DAGVTQSPTHLIKTRGQQVTLRCSPISGHKSVSWYQQVLGQGPQFIFQYYEKEERGRGNFPDRFSARQFPNYSSELNVNALLLGDSALYLCASSWSWFLDNEQFFGPGTRLTVL.